Given below is one T cell receptor (beta chain) in context. Its specificity is unknown. This entry belongs to a study of CD8 T cells in ankylosing spondylitis. Study-level results: Reportedly, matched ankylosing spondylitis synovial fluid was significantly enriched for disease-linked clones. Blood from ankylosing spondylitis patients appeared to carry a characteristic roughly 8-variant TCR beta motif.

5'-RACE, quantitative and with molecular barcodes, yielded the TCR beta libraries. TCRdb analysed the 5' RACE reads with MiXCR anew, one entry per CDR3 protein. The sample shows 700,000 to 1,000,000 distinct CDR3 sequences, approximately 10% of them seen only once. The CDR3 runs 14 residues. The germline CDR1 and CDR2 sequences are SGHTA and FQGNSA. Between the trimmed V and J ends, which lost 1 base and 5 bases, there was a span of 11 bases. The sample was blood, either unsorted or a sorted T cell fraction (not recorded which). The chain is built from TRBV7-2 and TRBJ1-2; unclear D gene. The sequence derives from a male donor with ankylosing spondylitis. CDR3 coding DNA: TGTGCCAGCAGCTTAGTTAGGGAGTCATATGGCTACACCTTC. Its translation is CASSLVRESYGYTF.